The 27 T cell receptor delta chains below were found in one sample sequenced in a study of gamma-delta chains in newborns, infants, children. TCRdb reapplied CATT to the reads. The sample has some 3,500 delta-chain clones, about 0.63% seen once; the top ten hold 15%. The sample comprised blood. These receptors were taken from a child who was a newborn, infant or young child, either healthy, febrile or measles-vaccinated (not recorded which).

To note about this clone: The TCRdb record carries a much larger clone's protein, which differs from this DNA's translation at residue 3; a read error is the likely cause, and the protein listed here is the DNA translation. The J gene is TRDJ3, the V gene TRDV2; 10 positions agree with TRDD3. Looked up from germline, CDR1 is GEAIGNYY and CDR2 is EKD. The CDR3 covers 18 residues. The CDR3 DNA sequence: TGTGCCAGTGACACCGGGGGATACGCAGCCTGGGACACCCGACAGATGTTTTTC. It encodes CASDTGGYAAWDTRQMFF.

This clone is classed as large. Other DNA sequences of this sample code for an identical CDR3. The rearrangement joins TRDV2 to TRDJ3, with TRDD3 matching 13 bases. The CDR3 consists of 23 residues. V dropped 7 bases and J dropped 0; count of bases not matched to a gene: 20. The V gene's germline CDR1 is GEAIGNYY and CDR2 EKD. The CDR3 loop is CACDPWRVLGDTRSSWDTRQMFF. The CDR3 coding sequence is TGTGCCTGCGACCCTTGGAGGGTACTGGGGGATACGCGCAGCTCCTGGGACACCCGACAGATGTTTTTC.

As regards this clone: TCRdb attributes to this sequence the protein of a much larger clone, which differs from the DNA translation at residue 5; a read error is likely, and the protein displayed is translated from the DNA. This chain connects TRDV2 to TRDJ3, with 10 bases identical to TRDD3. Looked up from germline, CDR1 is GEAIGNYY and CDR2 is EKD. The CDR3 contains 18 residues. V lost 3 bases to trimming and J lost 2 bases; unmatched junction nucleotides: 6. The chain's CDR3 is CACDAWGIEAWDTRQMFF. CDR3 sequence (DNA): TGTGCCTGTGACGCCTGGGGGATAGAAGCCTGGGACACCCGACAGATGTTTTTC.

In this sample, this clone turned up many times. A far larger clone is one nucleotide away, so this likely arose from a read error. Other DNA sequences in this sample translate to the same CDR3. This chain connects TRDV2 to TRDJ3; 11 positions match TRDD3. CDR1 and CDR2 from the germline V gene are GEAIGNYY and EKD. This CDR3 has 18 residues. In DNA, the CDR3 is TGTGCCTGCGACACCGTACTGGGGGATACCTGGGACACCCGACAGATGTTTTTC. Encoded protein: CACDTVLGDTWDTRQMFF.

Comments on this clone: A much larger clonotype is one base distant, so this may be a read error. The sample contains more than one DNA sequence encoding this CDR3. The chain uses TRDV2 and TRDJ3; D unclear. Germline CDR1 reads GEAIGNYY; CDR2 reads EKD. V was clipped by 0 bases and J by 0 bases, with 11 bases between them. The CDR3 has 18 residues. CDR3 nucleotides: TGTGCCTGTGACACCGGGCGGGCTAGCTCCTGGGACACCCGACAGATGTTTTTC. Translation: CACDTGRASSWDTRQMFF.

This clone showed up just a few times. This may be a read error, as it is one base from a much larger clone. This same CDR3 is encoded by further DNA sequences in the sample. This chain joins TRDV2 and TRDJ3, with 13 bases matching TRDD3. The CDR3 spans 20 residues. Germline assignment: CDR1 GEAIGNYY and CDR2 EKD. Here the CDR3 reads CACDTATGGYGSWDTRQMFF. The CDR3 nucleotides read TGTGCCTGTGACACCGCCACTGGGGGATACGGCTCCTGGGACACCCGCCAGATGTTTTTC.

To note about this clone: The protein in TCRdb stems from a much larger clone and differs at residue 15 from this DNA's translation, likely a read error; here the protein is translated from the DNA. Here the CDR3 reads CACDTAWGIRSSWDIRQMFF. The CDR3 DNA reads as TGTGCCTGTGACACCGCCTGGGGGATACGGAGCTCCTGGGACATCCGACAGATGTTTTTC. V is TRDV2 and J is TRDJ3, with 12 bases aligning to TRDD3. This CDR3 spans 20 amino acids. Germline V CDR1 and CDR2: GEAIGNYY, EKD.

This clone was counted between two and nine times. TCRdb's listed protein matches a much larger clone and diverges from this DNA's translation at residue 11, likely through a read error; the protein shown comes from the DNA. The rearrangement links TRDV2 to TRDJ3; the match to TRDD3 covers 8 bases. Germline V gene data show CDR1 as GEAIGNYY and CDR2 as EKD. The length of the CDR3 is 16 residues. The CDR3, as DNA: TGTGCCTGTGACACCTGGGGATACTGGGACGCCCGACAGATGTTTTTC. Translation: CACDTWGYWDARQMFF.

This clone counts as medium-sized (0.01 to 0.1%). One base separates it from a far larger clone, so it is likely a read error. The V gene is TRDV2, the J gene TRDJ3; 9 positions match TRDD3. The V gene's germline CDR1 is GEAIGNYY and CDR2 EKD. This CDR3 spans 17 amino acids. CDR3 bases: TGTGCCTGTGACAACTGGGGGAGCTCCTGGGGCACCCGACAGATGTTTTTC. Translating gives CACDNWGSSWGTRQMFF.

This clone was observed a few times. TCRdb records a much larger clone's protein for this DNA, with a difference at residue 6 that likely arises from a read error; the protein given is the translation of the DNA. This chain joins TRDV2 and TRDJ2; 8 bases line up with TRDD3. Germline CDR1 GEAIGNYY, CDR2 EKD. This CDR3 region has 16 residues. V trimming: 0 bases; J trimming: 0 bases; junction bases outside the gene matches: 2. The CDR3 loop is CACDTAGDTLTAQLFF. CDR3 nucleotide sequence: TGTGCCTGTGACACCGCGGGGGATACTTTGACAGCACAACTCTTCTTT.

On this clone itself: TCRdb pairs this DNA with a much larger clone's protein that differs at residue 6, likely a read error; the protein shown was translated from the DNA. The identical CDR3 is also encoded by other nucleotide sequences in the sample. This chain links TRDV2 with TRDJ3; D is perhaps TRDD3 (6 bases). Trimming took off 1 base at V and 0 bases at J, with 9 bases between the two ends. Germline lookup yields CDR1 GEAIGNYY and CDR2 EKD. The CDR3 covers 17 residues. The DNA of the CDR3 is TGTGCCTGTGACACTAGGGGGAGCTCCTGGGACACCCGACAGATGTTTTTC. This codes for CACDTRGSSWDTRQMFF.

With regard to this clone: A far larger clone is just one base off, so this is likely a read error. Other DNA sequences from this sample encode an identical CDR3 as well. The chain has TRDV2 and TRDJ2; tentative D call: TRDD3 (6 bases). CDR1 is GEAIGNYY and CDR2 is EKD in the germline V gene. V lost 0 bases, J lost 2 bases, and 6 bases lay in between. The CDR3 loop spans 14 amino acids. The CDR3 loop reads CACDTGGLTAQLFF. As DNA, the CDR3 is TGTGCCTGTGACACCGGGGGATTGACAGCACAACTCTTCTTT.

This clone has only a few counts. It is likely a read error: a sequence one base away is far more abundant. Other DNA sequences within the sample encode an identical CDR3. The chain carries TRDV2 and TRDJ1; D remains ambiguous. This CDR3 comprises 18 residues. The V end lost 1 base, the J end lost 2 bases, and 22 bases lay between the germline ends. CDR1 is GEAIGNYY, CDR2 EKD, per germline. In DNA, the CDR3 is TGTGCCTGTGACACAGCCGACACCCGGGACCCAGGGACCGATAAACTCATCTTT. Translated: CACDTADTRDPGTDKLIF.

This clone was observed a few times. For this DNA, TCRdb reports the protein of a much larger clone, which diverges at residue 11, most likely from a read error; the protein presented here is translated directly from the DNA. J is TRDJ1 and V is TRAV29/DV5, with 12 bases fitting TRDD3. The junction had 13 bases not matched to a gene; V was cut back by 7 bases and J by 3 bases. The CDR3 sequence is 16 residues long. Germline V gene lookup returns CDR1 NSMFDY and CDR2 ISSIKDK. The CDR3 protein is CASYINWGILADKLIF. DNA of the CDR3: TGTGCATCATACATCAACTGGGGGATACTCGCCGATAAACTCATCTTT.

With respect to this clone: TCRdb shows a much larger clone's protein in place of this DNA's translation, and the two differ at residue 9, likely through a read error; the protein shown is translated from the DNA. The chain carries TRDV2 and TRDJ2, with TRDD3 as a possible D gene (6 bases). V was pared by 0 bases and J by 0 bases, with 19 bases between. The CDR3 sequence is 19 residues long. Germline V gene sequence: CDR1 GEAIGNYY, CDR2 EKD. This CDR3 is CACDTVMGGTIALTAQLFF. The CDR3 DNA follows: TGTGCCTGTGACACCGTAATGGGGGGTACGATTGCTTTGACAGCACAACTCTTCTTT.

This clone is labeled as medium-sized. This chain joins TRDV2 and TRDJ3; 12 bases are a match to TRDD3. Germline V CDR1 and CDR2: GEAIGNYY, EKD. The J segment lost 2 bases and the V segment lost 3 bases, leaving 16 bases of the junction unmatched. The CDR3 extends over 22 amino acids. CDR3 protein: CACDPVPSLGDTQPWDTRQMFF. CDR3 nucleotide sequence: TGTGCCTGTGACCCCGTTCCTAGTCTGGGGGATACGCAGCCCTGGGACACCCGACAGATGTTTTTC.

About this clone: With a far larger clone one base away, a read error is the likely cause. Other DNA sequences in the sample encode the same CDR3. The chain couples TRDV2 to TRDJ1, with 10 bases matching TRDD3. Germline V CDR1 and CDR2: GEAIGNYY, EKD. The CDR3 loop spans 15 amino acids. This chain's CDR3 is CACDPLLGDTDKLIF. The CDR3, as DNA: TGTGCTTGTGACCCTTTACTGGGGGATACCGATAAACTCATCTTT.

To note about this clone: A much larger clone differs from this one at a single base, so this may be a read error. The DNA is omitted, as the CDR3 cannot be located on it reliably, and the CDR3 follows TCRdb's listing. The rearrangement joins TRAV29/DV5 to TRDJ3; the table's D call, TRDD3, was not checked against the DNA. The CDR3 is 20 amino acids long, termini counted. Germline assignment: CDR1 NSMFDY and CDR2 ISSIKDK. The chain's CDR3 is CSVLLCSKRGLSWDTRQMFF.

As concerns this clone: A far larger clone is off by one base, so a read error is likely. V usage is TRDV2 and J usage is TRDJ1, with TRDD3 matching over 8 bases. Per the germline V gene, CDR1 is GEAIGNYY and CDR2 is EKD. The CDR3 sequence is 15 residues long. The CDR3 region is CAYDTLLGDTDKLIF. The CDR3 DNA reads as TGTGCCTATGACACTCTACTGGGGGACACCGATAAACTCATCTTT.

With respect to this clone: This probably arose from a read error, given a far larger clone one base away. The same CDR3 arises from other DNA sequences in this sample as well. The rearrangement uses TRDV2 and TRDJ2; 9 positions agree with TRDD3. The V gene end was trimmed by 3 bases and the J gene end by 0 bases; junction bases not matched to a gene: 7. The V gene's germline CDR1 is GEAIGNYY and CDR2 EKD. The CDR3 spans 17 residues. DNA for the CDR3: TGTGCCTGTGACCATATACTGGGGGACACTTTGACAGCACAACTCTTCTTT. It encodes CACDHILGDTLTAQLFF.

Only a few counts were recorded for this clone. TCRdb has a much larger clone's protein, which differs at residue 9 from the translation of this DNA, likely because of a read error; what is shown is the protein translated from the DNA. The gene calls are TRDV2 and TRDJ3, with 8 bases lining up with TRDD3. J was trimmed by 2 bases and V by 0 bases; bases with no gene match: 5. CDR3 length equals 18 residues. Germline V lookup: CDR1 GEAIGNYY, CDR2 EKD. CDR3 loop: CACDTAGGVAWDTRQMFF. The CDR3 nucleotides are TGTGCCTGTGACACCGCTGGGGGAGTCGCCTGGGACACCCGACAGATGTTTTTC.

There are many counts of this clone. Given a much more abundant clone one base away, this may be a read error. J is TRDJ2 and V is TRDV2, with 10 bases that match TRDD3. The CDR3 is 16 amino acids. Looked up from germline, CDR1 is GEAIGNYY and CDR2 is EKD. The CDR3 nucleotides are TGTGCCTGTGACACGGTGGGGGATACTTTGACAGCACAACCCTTCTTT. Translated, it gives CACDTVGDTLTAQPFF.

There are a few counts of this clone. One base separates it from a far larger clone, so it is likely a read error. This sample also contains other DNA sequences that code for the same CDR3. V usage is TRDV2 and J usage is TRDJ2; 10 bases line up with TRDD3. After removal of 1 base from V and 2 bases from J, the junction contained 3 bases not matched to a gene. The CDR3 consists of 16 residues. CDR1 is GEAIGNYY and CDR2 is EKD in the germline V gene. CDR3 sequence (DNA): TGTGCCTGTGACACGGTGGGGGATACCTTGACAGCACAACTCTTCTTT. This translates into CACDTVGDTLTAQLFF.

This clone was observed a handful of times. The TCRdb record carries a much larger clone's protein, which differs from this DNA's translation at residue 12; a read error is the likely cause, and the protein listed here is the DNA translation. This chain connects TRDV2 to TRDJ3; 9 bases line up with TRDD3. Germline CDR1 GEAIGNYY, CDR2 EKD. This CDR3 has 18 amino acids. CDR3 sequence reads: CACDKILGDSWGTRQMFF. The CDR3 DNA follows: TGTGCCTGTGACAAAATACTGGGGGACTCCTGGGGCACCCGACAGATGTTTTTC.

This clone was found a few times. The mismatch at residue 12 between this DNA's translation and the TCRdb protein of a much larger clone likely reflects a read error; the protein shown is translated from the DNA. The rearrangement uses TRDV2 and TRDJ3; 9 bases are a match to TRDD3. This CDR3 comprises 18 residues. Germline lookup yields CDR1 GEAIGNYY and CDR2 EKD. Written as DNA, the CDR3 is TGTGCCTGTGACACACTGGGGGAGAGCTCCTGGGGCACCCGACAGATGTTTTTC. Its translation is CACDTLGESSWGTRQMFF.

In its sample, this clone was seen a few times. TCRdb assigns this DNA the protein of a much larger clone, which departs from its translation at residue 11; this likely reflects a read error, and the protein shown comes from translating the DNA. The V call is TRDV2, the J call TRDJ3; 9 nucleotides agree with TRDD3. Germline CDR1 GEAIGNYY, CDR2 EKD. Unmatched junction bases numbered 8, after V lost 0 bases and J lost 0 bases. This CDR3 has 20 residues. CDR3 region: CACDTVLGDTGSWDTRQMFF. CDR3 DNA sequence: TGTGCCTGTGACACCGTACTGGGGGACACGGGCTCCTGGGACACCCGACAGATGTTTTTC.

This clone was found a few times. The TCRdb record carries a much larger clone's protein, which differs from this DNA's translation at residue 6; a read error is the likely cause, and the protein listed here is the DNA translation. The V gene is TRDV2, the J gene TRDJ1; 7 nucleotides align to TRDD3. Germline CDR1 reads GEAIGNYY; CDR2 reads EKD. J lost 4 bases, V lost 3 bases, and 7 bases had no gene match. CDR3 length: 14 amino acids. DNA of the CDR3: TGTGCCTGTGACGCCATACTGGGGAACGATAAACTCATCTTT. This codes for CACDAILGNDKLIF.